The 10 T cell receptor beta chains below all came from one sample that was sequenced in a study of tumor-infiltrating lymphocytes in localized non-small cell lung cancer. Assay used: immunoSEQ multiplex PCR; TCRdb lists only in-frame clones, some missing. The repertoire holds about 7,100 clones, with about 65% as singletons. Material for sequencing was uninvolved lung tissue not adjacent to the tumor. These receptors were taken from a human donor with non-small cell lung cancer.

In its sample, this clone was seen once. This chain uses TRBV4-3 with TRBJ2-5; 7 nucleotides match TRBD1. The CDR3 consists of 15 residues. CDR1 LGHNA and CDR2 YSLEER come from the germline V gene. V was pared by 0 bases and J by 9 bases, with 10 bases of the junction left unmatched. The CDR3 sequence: CASSQDTGAQWAQYF. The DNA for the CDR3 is TGCGCCAGCAGCCAAGACACAGGGGCGCAGTGGGCCCAGTACTTC.

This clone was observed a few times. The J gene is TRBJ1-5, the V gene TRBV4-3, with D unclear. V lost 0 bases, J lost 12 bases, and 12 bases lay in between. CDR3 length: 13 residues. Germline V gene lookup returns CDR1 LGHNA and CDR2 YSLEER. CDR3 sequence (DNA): TGCGCCAGCAGCCAAGATCAAGGCGGTCTCCAGCATTTT. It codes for CASSQDQGGLQHF.

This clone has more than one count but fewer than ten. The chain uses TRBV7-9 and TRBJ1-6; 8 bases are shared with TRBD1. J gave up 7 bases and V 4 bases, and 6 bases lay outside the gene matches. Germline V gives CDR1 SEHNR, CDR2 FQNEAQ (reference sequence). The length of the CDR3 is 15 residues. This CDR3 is CASSSRGQGNSPLHF. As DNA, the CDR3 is TGTGCCAGCAGCTCCCGAGGACAGGGAAATTCACCCCTCCACTTT.

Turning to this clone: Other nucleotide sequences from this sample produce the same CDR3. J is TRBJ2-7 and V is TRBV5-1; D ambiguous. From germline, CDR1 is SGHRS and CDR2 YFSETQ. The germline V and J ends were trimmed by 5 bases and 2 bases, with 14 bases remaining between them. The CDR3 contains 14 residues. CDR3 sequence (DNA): TGCGCCAGCAGTCTGGTGGTTTCCCCCTACGAGCAGTACTTC. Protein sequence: CASSLVVSPYEQYF.

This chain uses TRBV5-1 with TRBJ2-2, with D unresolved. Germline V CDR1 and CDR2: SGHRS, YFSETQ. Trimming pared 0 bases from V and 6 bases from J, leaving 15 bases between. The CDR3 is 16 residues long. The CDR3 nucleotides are TGCGCCAGCAGCTTGGGGTTTGAATTATCCGCCGGGGAGCTGTTTTTT. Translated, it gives CASSLGFELSAGELFF.

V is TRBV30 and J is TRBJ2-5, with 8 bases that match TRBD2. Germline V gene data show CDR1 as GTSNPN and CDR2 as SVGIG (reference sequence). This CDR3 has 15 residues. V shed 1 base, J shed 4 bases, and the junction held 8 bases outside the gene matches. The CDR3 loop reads CAWSARGLAGETQYF. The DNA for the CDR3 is TGTGCCTGGAGTGCCCGAGGGCTAGCGGGAGAGACCCAGTACTTC.

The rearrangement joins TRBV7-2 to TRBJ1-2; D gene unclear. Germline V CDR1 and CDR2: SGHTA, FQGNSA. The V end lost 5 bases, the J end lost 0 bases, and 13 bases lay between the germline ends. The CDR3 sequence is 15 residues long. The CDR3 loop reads CASSRRIGANYGYTF. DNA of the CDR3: TGTGCCAGCAGCCGTAGGATTGGAGCTAACTATGGCTACACCTTC.

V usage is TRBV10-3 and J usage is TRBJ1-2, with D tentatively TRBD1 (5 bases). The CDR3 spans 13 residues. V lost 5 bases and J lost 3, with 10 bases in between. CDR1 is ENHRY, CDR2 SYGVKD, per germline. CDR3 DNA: TGTGCCATCAGTACAGGCCTGGACTATGGCTACACCTTC. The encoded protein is CAISTGLDYGYTF.

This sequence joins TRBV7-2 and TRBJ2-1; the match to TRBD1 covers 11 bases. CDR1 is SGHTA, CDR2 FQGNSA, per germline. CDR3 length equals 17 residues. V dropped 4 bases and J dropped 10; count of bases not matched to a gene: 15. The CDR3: CASSSPTGTGGPSEQFF. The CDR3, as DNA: TGTGCCAGCAGCTCCCCCACCGGGACAGGGGGACCCTCGGAGCAGTTCTTC.

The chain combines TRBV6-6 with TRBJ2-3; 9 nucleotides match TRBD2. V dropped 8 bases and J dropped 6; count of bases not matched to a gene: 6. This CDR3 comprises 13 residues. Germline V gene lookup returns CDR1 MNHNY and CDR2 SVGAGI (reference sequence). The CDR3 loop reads CASRAGGRDTQYF. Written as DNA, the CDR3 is TGTGCCAGCCGGGCGGGGGGGCGTGATACGCAGTATTTT.